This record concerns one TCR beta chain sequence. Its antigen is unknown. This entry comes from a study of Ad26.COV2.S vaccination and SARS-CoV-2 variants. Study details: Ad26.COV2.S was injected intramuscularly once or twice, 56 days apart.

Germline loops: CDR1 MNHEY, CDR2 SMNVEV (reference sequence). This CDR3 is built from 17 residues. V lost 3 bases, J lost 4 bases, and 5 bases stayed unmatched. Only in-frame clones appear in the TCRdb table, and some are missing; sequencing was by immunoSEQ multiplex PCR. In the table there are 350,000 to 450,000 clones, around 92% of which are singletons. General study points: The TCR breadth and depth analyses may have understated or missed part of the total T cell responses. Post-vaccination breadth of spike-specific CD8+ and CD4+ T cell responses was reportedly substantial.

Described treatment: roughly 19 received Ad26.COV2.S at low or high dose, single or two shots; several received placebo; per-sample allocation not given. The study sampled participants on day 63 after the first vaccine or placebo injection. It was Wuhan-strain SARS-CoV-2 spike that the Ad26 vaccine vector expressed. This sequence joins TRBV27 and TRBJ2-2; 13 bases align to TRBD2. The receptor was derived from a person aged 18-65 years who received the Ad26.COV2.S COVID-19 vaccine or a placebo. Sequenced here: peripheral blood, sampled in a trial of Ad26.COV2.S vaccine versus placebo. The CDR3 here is CASSFLTSGGPTGELFF. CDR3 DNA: TGTGCCAGCAGTTTCCTGACTAGCGGGGGGCCCACCGGGGAGCTGTTTTTT.